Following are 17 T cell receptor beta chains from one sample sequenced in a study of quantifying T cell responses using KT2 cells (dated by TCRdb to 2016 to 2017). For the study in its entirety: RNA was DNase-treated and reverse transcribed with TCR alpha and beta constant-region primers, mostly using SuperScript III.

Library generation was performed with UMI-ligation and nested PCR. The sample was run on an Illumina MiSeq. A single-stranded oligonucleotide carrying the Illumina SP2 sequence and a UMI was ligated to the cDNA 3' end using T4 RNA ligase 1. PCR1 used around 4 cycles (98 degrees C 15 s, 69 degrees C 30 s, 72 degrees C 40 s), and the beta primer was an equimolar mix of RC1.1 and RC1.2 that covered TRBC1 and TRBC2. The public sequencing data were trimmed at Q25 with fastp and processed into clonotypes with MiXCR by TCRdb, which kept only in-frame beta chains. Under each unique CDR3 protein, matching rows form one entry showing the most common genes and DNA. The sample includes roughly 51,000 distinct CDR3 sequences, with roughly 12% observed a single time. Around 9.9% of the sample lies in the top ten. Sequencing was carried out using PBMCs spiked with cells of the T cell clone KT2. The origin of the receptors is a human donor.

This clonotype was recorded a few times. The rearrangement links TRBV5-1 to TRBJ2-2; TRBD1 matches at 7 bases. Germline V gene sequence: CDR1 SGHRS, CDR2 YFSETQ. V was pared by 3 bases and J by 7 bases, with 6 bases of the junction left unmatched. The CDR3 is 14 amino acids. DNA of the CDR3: TGCGCCAGCAGCTCGACAGGGTTTGGCGGGGAGCTGTTTTTT. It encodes CASSSTGFGGELFF.

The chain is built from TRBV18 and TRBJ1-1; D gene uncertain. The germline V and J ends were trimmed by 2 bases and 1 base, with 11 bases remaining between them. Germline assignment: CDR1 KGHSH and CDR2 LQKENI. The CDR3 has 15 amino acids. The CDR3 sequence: CASSPSVAANTEAFF. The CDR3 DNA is TGTGCCAGCTCACCATCTGTGGCAGCGAACACTGAAGCTTTCTTT. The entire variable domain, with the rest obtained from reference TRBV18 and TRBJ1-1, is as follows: NAGVMQNPRHLVRRRGQEARLRCSPMKGHSHVYWYRQLPEEGLKFMVYLQKENIIDESGMPKERFSAEFPKEGPSILRIQQVVRGDSAAYFCASSPSVAANTEAFFGQGTRLTVV.

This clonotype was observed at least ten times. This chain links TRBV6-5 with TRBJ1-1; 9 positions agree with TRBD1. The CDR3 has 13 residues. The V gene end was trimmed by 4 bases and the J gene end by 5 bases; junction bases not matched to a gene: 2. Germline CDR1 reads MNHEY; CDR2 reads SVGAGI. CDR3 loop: CASSLTGGTEAFF. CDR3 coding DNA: TGTGCCAGCAGTTTGACAGGGGGGACTGAAGCTTTCTTT.

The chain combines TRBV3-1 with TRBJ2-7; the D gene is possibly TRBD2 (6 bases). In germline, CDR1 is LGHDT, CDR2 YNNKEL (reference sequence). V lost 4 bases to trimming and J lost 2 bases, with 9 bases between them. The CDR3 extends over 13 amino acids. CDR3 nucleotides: TGTGCCAGCAGCCCGCCGGGAGCCTACGAGCAGTACTTC. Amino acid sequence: CASSPPGAYEQYF.

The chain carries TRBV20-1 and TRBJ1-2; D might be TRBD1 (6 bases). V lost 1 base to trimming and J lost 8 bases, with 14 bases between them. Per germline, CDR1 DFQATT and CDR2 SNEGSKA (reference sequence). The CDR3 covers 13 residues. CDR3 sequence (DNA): TGCAGTGCTAGAGCAGGGGTGAGAGGCGGCTACACCTTC. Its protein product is CSARAGVRGGYTF.

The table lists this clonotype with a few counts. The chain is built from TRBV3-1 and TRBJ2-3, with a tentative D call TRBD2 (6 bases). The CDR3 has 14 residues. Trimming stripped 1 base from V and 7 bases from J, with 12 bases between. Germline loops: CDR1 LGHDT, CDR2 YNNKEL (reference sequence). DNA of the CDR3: TGTGCCAGCAGCCAAGGACTAGTAGACTATACGCAGTATTTT. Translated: CASSQGLVDYTQYF.

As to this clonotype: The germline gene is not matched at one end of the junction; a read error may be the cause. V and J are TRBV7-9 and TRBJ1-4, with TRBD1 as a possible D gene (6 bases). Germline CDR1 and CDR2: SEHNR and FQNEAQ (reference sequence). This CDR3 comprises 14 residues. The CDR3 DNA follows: TGTGCCAGCAGGCTTCCCGGGGGGCCGGAAGCCTTGATTTTT. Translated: CASRLPGGPEALIF. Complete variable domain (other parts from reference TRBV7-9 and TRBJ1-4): DTGVSQNPRHKITKRGQNVTFRCDPISEHNRLYWYRQTLGQGPEFLTYFQNEAQLEKSRLLSDRFSAERPKGSFSTLEIQRTEQGDSAMYLCASRLPGGPEALIFGSGTQLSVL.

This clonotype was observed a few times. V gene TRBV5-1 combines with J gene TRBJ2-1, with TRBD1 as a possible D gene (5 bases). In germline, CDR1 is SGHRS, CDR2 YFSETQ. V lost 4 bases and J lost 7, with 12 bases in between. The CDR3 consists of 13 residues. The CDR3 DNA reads TGCGCCAGCAGCCTGCGGCAGGGTAATGAGCAGTTCTTC. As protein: CASSLRQGNEQFF.

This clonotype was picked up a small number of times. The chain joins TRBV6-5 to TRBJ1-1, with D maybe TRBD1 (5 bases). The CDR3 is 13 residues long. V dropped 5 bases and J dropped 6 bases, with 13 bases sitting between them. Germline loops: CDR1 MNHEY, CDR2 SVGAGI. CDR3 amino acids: CASSRDSNAEAFF. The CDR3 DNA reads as TGTGCCAGCAGTCGTGACAGTAATGCTGAAGCTTTCTTT.

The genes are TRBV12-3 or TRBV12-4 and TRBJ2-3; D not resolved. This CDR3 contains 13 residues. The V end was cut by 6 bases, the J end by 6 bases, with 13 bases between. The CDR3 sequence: CASSPSWADTQYF. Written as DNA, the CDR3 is TGTGCCAGCAGCCCCAGCTGGGCGGATACGCAGTATTTT.

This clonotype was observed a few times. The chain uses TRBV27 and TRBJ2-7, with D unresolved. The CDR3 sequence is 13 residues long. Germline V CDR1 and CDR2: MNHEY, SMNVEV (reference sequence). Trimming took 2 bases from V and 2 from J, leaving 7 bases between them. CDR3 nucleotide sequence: TGTGCCAGCAGTTTAAGGGTAGCCTACGAGCAGTACTTC. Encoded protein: CASSLRVAYEQYF.

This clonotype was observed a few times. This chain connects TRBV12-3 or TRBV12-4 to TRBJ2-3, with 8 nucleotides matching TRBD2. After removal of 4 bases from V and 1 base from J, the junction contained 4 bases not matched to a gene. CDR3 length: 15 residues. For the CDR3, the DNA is TGTGCCAGCAGTTCTCAAGCGGGGGGCACAGATACGCAGTATTTT. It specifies CASSSQAGGTDTQYF.

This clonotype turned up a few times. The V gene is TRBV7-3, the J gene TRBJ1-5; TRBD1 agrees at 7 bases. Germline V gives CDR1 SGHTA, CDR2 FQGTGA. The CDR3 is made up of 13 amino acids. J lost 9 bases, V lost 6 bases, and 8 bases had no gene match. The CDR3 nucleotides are TGTGCCAGCAGTCGACAGGGTTCGTTGCCCCAGCATTTT. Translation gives CASSRQGSLPQHF.

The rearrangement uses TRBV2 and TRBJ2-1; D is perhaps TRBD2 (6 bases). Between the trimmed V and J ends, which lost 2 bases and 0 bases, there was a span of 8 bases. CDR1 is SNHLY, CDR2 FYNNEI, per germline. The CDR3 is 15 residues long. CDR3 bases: TGTGCCAGCAGTGAACGGGGGATCTCCTACAATGAGCAGTTCTTC. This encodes CASSERGISYNEQFF.

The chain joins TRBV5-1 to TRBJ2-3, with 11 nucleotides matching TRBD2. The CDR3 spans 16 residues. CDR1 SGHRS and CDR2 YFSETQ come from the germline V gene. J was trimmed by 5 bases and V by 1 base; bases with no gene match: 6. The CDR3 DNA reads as TGCGCCAGCAGCTTGCCTAGCGGGGGGCCCGGAGATACGCAGTATTTT. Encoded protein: CASSLPSGGPGDTQYF.

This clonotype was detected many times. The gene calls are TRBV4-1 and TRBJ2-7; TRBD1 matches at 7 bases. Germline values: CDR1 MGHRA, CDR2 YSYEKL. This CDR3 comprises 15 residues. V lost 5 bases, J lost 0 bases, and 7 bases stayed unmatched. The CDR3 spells CASSTWTGDSYEQYF. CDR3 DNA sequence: TGCGCCAGCAGCACTTGGACAGGTGACTCCTACGAGCAGTACTTC.

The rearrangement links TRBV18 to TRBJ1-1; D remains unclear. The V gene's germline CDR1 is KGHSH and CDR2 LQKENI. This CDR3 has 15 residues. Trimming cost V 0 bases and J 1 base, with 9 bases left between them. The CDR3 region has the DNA TGTGCCAGCTCACCACCGAGAGGTACGAACACTGAAGCTTTCTTT. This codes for CASSPPRGTNTEAFF.